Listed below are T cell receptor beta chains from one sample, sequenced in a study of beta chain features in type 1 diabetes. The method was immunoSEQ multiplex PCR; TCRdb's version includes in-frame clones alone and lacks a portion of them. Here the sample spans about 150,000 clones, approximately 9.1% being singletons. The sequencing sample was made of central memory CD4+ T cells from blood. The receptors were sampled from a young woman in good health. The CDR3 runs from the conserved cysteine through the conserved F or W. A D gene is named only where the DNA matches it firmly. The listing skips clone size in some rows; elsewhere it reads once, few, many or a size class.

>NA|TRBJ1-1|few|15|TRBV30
CAWAREFQGTTEAFF
TGTGCCTGGGCCAGGGAGTTCCAGGGGACAACTGAAGCTTTCTTT
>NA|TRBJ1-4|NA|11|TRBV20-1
CSAQTNEKLFF
TGCAGTGCCCAGACAAATGAAAAACTGTTTTTT
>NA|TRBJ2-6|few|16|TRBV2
CASSERGSGGANVLTF
TGTGCCAGCAGTGAACGGGGGTCGGGTGGGGCCAACGTCCTGACTTTC
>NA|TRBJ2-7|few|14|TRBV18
CASSNQNQNTEQYF
TGTGCCAGCTCAAACCAGAACCAGAATACCGAGCAGTACTTC
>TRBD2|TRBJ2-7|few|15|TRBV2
CASSIGTSGYYEQYF
TGTGCCAGCAGTATTGGGACTAGCGGCTACTACGAGCAGTACTTC
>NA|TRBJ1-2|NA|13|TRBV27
CASSPAVESGYTF
TGTGCCAGCAGCCCCGCGGTGGAATCTGGCTACACCTTC
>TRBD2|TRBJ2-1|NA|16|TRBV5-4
CASSSPRGRTNNEQFF
TGTGCCAGCAGCTCTCCACGCGGGAGGACGAACAATGAGCAGTTCTTC
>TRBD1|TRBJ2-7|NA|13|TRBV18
CASSQGASSEQYF
TGTGCCAGCTCACAGGGGGCCTCATCCGAGCAGTACTTC
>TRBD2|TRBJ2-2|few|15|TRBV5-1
CASRAGPSNTGELFF
TGCGCCAGCAGAGCGGGACCATCGAACACCGGGGAGCTGTTTTTT
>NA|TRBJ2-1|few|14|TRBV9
CATSPGERGNEQFF
TGTGCCACCTCCCCGGGAGAAAGGGGCAATGAGCAGTTCTTC
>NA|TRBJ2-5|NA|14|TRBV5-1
CASKVSSGQETQYF
TGCGCCAGCAAGGTCTCGAGCGGCCAAGAGACCCAGTACTTC
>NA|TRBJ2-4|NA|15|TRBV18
CASSPGNREGNIQYF
TGTGCCAGCTCACCAGGGAACAGGGAGGGAAACATTCAGTACTTC
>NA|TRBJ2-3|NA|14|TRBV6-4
CASSEAGYTDTQYF
TGTGCCAGCAGTGAGGCGGGGTACACAGATACGCAGTATTTT
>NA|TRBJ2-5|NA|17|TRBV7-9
CASSQDLGIGGAETQYF
TGTGCCAGCAGCCAAGATCTAGGGATCGGCGGGGCAGAGACCCAGTACTTC
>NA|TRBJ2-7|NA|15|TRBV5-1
CASSLASGGLYEQYF
TGCGCCAGCAGCTTGGCCAGCGGCGGGCTCTACGAGCAGTACTTC
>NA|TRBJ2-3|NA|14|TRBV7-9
CASSLTPRGGTQYF
TGTGCCAGCAGCTTAACGCCGAGGGGAGGAACGCAGTATTTT
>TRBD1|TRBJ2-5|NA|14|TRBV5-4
CASSFSDRAETQYF
TGTGCCAGCAGCTTTTCGGACAGGGCGGAGACCCAGTACTTC